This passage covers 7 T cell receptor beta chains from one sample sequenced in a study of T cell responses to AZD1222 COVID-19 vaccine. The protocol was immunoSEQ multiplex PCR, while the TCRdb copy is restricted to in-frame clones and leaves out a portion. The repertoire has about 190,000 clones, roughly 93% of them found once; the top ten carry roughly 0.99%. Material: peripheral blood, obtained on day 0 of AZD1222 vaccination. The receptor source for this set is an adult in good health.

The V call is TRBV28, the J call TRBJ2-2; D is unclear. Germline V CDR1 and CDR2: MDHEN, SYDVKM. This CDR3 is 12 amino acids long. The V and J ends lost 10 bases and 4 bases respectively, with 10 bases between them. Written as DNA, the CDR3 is TGTGCCAACTCATCGCCCACCGGGGAGCTGTTTTTT. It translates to CANSSPTGELFF.

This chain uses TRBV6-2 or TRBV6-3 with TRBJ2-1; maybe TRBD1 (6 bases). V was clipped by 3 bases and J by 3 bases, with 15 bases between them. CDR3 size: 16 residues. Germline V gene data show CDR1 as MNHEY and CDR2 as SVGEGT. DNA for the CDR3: TGTGCCAGCAGTTATGCGGCAGGGGAAATCTACAATGAGCAGTTCTTC. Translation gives CASSYAAGEIYNEQFF.

The CDR3, as DNA: TGTGCCAGCAGCTTAGGGGACAGGGGTGACACTGAAGCTTTCTTT. Translating gives CASSLGDRGDTEAFF. The genes are TRBV5-6 and TRBJ1-1; the match to TRBD1 covers 10 bases. The J segment lost 3 bases and the V segment lost 2 bases, leaving 4 bases of the junction unmatched. Germline V lookup: CDR1 SGHDT, CDR2 YYEEEE. The CDR3 has 15 amino acids.

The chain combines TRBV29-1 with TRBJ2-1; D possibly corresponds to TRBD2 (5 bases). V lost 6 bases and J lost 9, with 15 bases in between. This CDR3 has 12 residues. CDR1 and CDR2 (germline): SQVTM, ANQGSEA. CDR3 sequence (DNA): TGCAGCGTGACGATAGGACTCGGTGAGCAGTTCTTC. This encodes CSVTIGLGEQFF.

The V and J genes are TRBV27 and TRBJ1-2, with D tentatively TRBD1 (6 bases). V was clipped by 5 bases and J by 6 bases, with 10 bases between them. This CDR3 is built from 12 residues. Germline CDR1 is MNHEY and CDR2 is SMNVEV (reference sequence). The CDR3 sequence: CASSRGPDGYTF. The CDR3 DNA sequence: TGTGCCAGCAGTCGGGGGCCCGATGGCTACACCTTC.

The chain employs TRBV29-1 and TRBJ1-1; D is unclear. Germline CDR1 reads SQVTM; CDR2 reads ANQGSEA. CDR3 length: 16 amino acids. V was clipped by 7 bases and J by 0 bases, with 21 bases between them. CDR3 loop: CSALTSVTFMNTEAFF. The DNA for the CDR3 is TGCAGCGCTTTGACGTCGGTTACCTTCATGAACACTGAAGCTTTCTTT.

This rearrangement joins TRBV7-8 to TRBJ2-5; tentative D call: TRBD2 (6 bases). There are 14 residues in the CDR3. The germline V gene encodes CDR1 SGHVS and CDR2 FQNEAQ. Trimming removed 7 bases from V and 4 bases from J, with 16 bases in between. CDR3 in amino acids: CASTGGQRSETQYF. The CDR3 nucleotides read TGTGCCAGCACCGGGGGTCAAAGGTCAGAGACCCAGTACTTC.